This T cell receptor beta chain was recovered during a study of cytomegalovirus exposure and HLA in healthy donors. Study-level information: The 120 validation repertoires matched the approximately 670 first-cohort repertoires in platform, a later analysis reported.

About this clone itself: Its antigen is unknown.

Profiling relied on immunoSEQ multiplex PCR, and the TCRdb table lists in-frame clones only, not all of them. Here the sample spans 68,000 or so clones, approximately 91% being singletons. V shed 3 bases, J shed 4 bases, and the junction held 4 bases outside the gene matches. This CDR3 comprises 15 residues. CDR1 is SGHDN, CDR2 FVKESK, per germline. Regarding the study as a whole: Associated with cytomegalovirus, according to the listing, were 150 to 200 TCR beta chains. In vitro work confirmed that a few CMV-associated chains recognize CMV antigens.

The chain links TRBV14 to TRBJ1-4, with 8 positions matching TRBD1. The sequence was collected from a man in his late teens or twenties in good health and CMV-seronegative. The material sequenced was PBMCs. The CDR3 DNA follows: TGTGCCAGCAGCCATTGGACAGGGAATAATGAAAAACTGTTTTTT. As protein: CASSHWTGNNEKLFF.